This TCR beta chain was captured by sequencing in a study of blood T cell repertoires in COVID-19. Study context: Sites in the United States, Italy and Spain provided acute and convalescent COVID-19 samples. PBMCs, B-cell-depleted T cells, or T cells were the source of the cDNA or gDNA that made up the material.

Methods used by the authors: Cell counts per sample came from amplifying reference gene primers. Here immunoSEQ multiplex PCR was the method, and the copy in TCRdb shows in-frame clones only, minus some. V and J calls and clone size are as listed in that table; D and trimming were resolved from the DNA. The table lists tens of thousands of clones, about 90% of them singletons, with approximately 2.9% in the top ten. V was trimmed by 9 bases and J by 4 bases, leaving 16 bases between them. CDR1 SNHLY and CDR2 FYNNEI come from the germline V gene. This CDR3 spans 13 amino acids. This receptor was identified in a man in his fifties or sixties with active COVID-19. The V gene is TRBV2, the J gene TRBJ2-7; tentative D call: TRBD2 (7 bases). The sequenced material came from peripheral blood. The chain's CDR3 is CASYWGGSYEQYF. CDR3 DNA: TGTGCCAGTTATTGGGGGGGCTCATACGAGCAGTACTTC.